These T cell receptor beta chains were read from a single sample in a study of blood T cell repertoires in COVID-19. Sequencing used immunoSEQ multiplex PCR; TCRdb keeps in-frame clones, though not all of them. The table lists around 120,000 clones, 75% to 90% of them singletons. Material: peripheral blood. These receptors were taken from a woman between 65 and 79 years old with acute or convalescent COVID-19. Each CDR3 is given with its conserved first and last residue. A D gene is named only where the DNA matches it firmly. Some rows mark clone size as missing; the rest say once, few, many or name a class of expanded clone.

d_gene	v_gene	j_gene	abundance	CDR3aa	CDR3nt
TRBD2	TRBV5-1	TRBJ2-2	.	CASSSQGLADTGELFF	TGCGCCAGCAGCTCGCAAGGACTAGCGGATACCGGGGAGCTGTTTTTT
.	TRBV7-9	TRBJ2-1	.	CASSSAGGLREQFF	TGTGCCAGCAGCTCCGCTGGGGGCCTTCGTGAGCAGTTCTTC
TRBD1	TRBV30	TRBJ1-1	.	CAWRGQGAGEAFF	TGTGCCTGGAGAGGACAGGGGGCTGGTGAAGCTTTCTTT
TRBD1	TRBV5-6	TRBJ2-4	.	CASSRIQGANIQYF	TGTGCCAGCAGCCGGATACAGGGGGCAAACATTCAGTACTTC
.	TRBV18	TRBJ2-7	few	CASSPTGYNEQYF	TGTGCCAGCTCACCTACAGGGTACAACGAGCAGTACTTC
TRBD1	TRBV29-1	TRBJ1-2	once	CSVDSLNRGYGYTF	TGCAGCGTTGACTCCCTTAACAGGGGGTATGGCTACACCTTC
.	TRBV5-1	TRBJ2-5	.	CASSLGGQGRETQYF	TGCGCCAGCAGCTTGGGAGGGCAGGGGAGAGAGACCCAGTACTTC
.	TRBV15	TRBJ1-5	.	CATSRDGGLHQPQHF	TGTGCCACCAGCAGAGATGGGGGGTTGCATCAGCCCCAGCATTTT
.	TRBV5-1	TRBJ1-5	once	CASSLTGAGNQPQHF	TGCGCCAGCAGCCTGACAGGCGCCGGCAATCAGCCCCAGCATTTT
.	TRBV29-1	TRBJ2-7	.	CSVAQTYEQYF	TGCAGCGTTGCACAGACCTACGAGCAGTACTTC
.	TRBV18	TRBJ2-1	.	CASSPLGDTYNEQFF	TGTGCCAGCTCACCACTGGGCGATACCTACAATGAGCAGTTCTTC
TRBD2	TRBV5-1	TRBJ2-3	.	CASSFTLAGNTQYF	TGCGCCAGCAGCTTTACCTTAGCGGGGAATACGCAGTATTTT
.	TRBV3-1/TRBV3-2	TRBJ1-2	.	CASSQDRRSYGYTF	TGTGCCAGCAGCCAAGATCGGAGATCCTATGGCTACACCTTC
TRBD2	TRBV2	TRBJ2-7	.	CASSERLAGGPEQYF	TGTGCCAGCAGTGAAAGACTAGCGGGGGGGCCCGAGCAGTACTTC
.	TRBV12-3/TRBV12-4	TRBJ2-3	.	CASSFVYTQYF	TGTGCCAGCAGTTTCGTTTATACGCAGTATTTT
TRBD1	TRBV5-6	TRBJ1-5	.	CASSLRAALGQGSAQPQHF	TGTGCCAGCAGCTTGAGGGCGGCTCTGGGACAGGGGTCTGCCCAGCCCCAGCATTTT
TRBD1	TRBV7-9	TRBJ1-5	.	CASSPSYDRGGNQPQHF	TGTGCCAGCAGCCCATCGTACGACAGGGGAGGCAATCAGCCCCAGCATTTT
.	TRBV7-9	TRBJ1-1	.	CASSVDSYTEAFF	TGTGCCAGCAGCGTAGACTCCTACACTGAAGCTTTCTTT
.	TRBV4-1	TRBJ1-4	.	CASSQERVQGSNEKLFF	TGCGCCAGCAGCCAAGAGAGGGTACAGGGAAGTAATGAAAAACTGTTTTTT
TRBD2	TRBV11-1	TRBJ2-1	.	CASSLGLAGGHREQFF	TGTGCCAGCAGCTTAGGACTAGCGGGGGGGCACCGGGAGCAGTTCTTC
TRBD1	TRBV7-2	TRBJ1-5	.	CASSQRTGSSNQPQHF	TGTGCCAGCAGCCAACGGACAGGGAGTAGCAATCAGCCCCAGCATTTT
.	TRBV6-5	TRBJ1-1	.	CASSFAGNTEAFF	TGTGCCAGCAGTTTCGCGGGAAACACTGAAGCTTTCTTT
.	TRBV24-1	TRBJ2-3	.	CATSVAGGLTDTQYF	TGTGCCACCAGTGTCGCCGGGGGTCTTACAGATACGCAGTATTTT
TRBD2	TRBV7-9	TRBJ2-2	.	CASSSWTSGGPEVSGELFF	TGTGCCAGCAGCTCTTGGACTAGCGGGGGCCCCGAGGTTAGCGGGGAGCTGTTTTTT
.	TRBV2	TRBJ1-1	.	CASSEFRGRNTEAFF	TGTGCCAGCAGTGAATTTAGAGGGAGGAACACTGAAGCTTTCTTT
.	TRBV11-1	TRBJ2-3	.	CASSLAQGTQTQYF	TGTGCCAGCAGCTTAGCGCAGGGGACGCAAACGCAGTATTTT